The clone carrying this T cell receptor beta chain showed up just once. What it recognizes is unknown. Trimming took off 1 base at V and 4 bases at J, with 10 bases between the two ends. CDR3 length equals 15 residues. Germline V gives CDR1 SGHVS, CDR2 FQNEAQ. The data stem from a study of T cells in localized non-small cell lung cancer. Broader study findings: For the top 100 tumor clones, a median roughly 56 also appeared in adjacent lung.

TCRdb keeps only in-frame clones here, not all; method: immunoSEQ multiplex PCR. Here the sample spans 45,000 or so clones, 90% to 95% being singletons. This rearrangement joins TRBV7-8 to TRBJ2-2; possibly TRBD1 for D (6 bases). Material: PBMCs, obtained before any cancer treatment. This clonotype originated in a woman aged 40-69 years with stage II lung adenocarcinoma. The CDR3 bases are TGTGCCAGCAGCTTAGGACAGGATTTCACCGGGGAGCTGTTTTTT. Amino acid sequence: CASSLGQDFTGELFF.